This T cell receptor beta chain appears in the sequencing data of a study of blood T cell repertoires in COVID-19. On the study more broadly: Italy, Spain and the United States were the sources of the convalescent and acute COVID-19 samples. The analysed material was cDNA or gDNA that came from T cells, B-cell-depleted T cells, or PBMCs.

Some clones are missing from TCRdb's copy, which holds only in-frame ones; the method was immunoSEQ multiplex PCR. The repertoire has 200,000 to 250,000 clones, more than 75% of them found once; the top ten carry under 4.5%. Participants reported their clinical history, and cohort assignment relied on those reports. This CDR3 comprises 13 residues. The trim removed 7 bases at V and 5 bases at J, leaving 6 bases unmatched. Per the germline V gene, CDR1 is SNHLY and CDR2 is FYNNEI. Material for sequencing was PBMCs or T cells enriched from blood (not recorded which). This TCR came from a man in his thirties or forties with acute COVID-19. The chain joins TRBV2 to TRBJ2-5; 8 bases align to TRBD2. The CDR3 protein is CASIAGSVETQYF. In nucleotides, the CDR3 is TGTGCCAGCATAGCGGGGTCTGTCGAGACCCAGTACTTC.